The 17 T cell receptor beta chains in this list originate from one sample, sequenced in a study of blood T cells in healthy people across ages. It was with a sample-barcoded 5' primer and a J-beta primer mix that a second PCR of roughly 6 to 12 cycles was run. Using its own MiXCR run on the 5' RACE reads, TCRdb lists one record per CDR3 protein. The profile covers over 600,000 distinct CDR3 sequences, with about 56% appearing a single time and approximately 24% taken by the ten largest. The sequencing sample was made of blood. Every receptor here comes from a man aged 35 to 55 in good health.

This clonotype turned up a few times. This chain links TRBV7-9 with TRBJ1-4; D is unclear. Germline CDR1 SEHNR, CDR2 FQNEAQ (reference sequence). CDR3 length equals 14 residues. Deletions cut 5 bases from V and 8 bases from J, with 15 bases between. Here the CDR3 DNA reads TGTGCCAGCAGCCCGAACTCTTACGGGGAAAAACTGTTTTTT. It is translated as CASSPNSYGEKLFF.

Many counts were recorded for this clonotype. Sequence at one end of the junction differs from germline and may be a read error. The chain is built from TRBV7-2 and TRBJ2-3; 8 nucleotides agree with TRBD2. Germline CDR1 SGHTA, CDR2 FQGNSA. The CDR3 is made up of 13 amino acids. In DNA form, the CDR3 reads TGTGCCAGCAGTTTAGTAGCGGGGGATACGCAGTATTTT. Encoded protein: CASSLVAGDTQYF.

The genes are TRBV15 and TRBJ1-2; no clear D gene. V lost 0 bases, J lost 7 bases, and 18 bases lay in between. The CDR3 sequence is 16 residues long. The germline V gene has CDR1 LNHNV and CDR2 YYDKDF (reference sequence). CDR3: CATSRDRGAGLGGYTF. The CDR3 DNA is TGTGCCACCAGCAGAGATCGCGGCGCAGGCTTGGGTGGCTACACCTTC.

This clonotype was seen only once. This chain joins TRBV20-1 and TRBJ1-2; the D gene is possibly TRBD1 (6 bases). The ends were cut back, 6 bases at V and 8 bases at J, with 16 bases in the middle. Per the germline V gene, CDR1 is DFQATT and CDR2 is SNEGSKA (reference sequence). This CDR3 comprises 12 residues. The CDR3 nucleotides read TGCAGTGCCAAGGAGGGGGTCCTGGGCTACACCTTC. Its protein product is CSAKEGVLGYTF.

This clonotype was counted between two and nine times. The rearrangement uses TRBV20-1 and TRBJ2-5, with D perhaps TRBD1 or TRBD2 (5 bases each). V lost 7 bases and J lost 2, with 8 bases in between. CDR3 length equals 11 residues. CDR1 DFQATT and CDR2 SNEGSKA come from the germline V gene (reference sequence). The CDR3 protein is CSVEGQETQYF. As DNA, the CDR3 is TGCAGTGTCGAGGGGCAAGAGACCCAGTACTTC.

In this sample, this clonotype turned up once. One end of the junction is discordant with germline, which a read error may explain. The chain links TRBV4-1 to TRBJ2-2; TRBD2 matches at 10 bases. Germline V CDR1 and CDR2: MGHRA, YSYEKL. The CDR3 consists of 16 residues. CDR3 loop: CASSMGLAYNAGELFF. The CDR3 nucleotides are TGTGCCAGCAGCATGGGACTAGCGTATAACGCCGGGGAGCTGTTTTTT.

The chain links TRBV28 to TRBJ2-5, with TRBD2 matching over 12 bases. V shed 5 bases and J 2 bases; nucleotides not matched to a gene: 3. This CDR3 comprises 15 residues. The germline CDR1 and CDR2 sequences are MDHEN and SYDVKM. In nucleotides, the CDR3 is TGTGCCAGCAGTACCCTAGCGGGAGGGCAAGAGACCCAGTACTTC. This codes for CASSTLAGGQETQYF.

A few counts support this clonotype. The chain couples TRBV5-1 to TRBJ2-3; TRBD1 matches at 7 bases. From germline, CDR1 is SGHRS and CDR2 YFSETQ. This CDR3 is built from 17 residues. The V and J ends lost 1 base and 5 bases, in that order; junction bases with no gene match: 13. CDR3 loop: CASSLSVRQGEGDTQYF. In DNA, the CDR3 is TGCGCCAGCAGCTTGTCAGTGCGTCAGGGGGAAGGAGATACGCAGTATTTT.

This rearrangement joins TRBV3-1 to TRBJ2-1; D remains unclear. The CDR3 extends over 15 amino acids. Trimming took off 3 bases at V and 3 bases at J, with 12 bases between the two ends. Germline V gives CDR1 LGHDT, CDR2 YNNKEL (reference sequence). CDR3 residues: CASSHTEIFYNEQFF. DNA of the CDR3: TGTGCCAGCAGCCATACGGAAATTTTCTACAATGAGCAGTTCTTC.

This clonotype was recorded many times. V gene TRBV29-1 combines with J gene TRBJ2-1; D possibly uses TRBD1 or TRBD2 (5 bases each). V was cut by 1 base and J by 8 bases, with 12 bases left in between. CDR1 and CDR2 (germline): SQVTM, ANQGSEA. The CDR3 runs 13 residues. The CDR3 DNA sequence: TGCAGCGTTGAAGGGGACCGCCGCGATGAGCAGTTCTTC. It yields the protein CSVEGDRRDEQFF.

A note on this clonotype: The germline gene is not matched at one end of the junction; a read error may be the cause. The rearrangement joins TRBV28 to TRBJ2-7; D is unresolved. Germline loops: CDR1 MDHEN, CDR2 SYDVKM. The CDR3 is made up of 12 amino acids. CDR3 sequence (DNA): TGTGCCGGCAGTTTCATCGGCTACGAGCAGTACTTC. It encodes CAGSFIGYEQYF.

This clonotype was observed a handful of times. The chain has TRBV24-1 and TRBJ2-7; D remains unclear. CDR3 length: 13 residues. CDR1 is KGHDR and CDR2 is SFDVKD in the germline V gene. V lost 0 bases, J lost 6 bases, and 8 bases lay in between. CDR3 in DNA: TGTGCCACCAGTGATTTGGCATCGGGCGAGCAGTACTTC. Its translation is CATSDLASGEQYF.

Written as DNA, the CDR3 is TGTGCCACCAGTGATTTGTTGGGGGGCATTCAGTACTTC. It is translated as CATSDLLGGIQYF. This sequence joins TRBV24-1 and TRBJ2-4, with D maybe TRBD2 (6 bases). Germline V lookup: CDR1 KGHDR, CDR2 SFDVKD. V was pared by 0 bases and J by 9 bases, with 8 bases between. This CDR3 is 13 amino acids long.

This chain connects TRBV6-1 to TRBJ2-3; 12 bases are a match to TRBD2. Germline CDR1 and CDR2: MNHNS and SASEGT. V lost 5 bases to trimming and J lost 3 bases; unmatched junction nucleotides: 12. This CDR3 comprises 18 residues. The CDR3 nucleotides are TGTGCCAGCAGTCCCTTTAAATGGACTAGCGGGGCGACAGATACGCAGTATTTT. It encodes CASSPFKWTSGATDTQYF.

The table lists this clonotype with a few counts. V gene TRBV7-2 combines with J gene TRBJ2-3, with TRBD2 matching 9 bases. This CDR3 region has 17 residues. Germline CDR1 and CDR2: SGHTA and FQGNSA. Trimming at V came to 5 bases and at J to 4 bases, leaving 13 bases not matched to a gene. The CDR3 DNA reads TGTGCCAGCAGCCCAAATAGCGCGGGAGGGCTCCCAGATACGCAGTATTTT. This translates into CASSPNSAGGLPDTQYF.

This rearrangement joins TRBV4-1 to TRBJ1-6, with unresolved D. The CDR3 has 17 residues. Germline V gene data show CDR1 as MGHRA and CDR2 as YSYEKL. The V gene lost 4 bases and the J gene lost 5 bases, with 18 bases spanning the gap. CDR3 in amino acids: CASSLSPDPADNSPLHF. For the CDR3, the DNA is TGCGCCAGCAGCCTCTCTCCCGACCCGGCCGATAATTCACCCCTCCACTTT.

This chain connects TRBV29-1 to TRBJ2-7; unclear D gene. Germline CDR1 SQVTM, CDR2 ANQGSEA. This CDR3 is 11 amino acids long. The V and J ends lost 1 base and 3 bases respectively, with 4 bases between them. CDR3 protein: CSVEVNYEQYF. DNA for the CDR3: TGCAGCGTTGAAGTGAACTACGAGCAGTACTTC.